The T cell receptor (beta chain) described here comes from a study of spatial heterogeneity in lung cancer. The wider study: Alpha-chain detections were consistently fewer than beta-chain detections among the sequences. Each distinct TCR and UMI combination averaged more than ten appearances in raw reads. Regarding the study as a whole: Ubiquitous expanded tumor TCRs surfaced in blood more at resection than they did at follow-up.

Every TCR cDNA molecule bore a unique molecular identifier. MiXCR was run by TCRdb on the 5' RACE reads, yielding one entry per CDR3 protein. This table has tens of thousands of distinct CDR3 sequences, approximately 8.9% appearing once. This clonotype has just a few counts. Its antigen is currently unknown. The time point denotes: sample taken at primary tumor resection. No cells were sorted before sequencing. The whole RNA sequenced was extracted from tumor, nontumor lung or frozen PBMC. This TCR came from a male donor with early-stage non-small cell lung cancer. The sequenced sample was PBMCs, obtained at surgery.

The DNA of the CDR3 is TGCAGTGCTAGAGATCCGGAGGGGAATTCACCCCTCCACTTT. Its protein product is CSARDPEGNSPLHF. The chain recombines TRBV20-1 with TRBJ1-6; tentative D call: TRBD1 (5 bases). The CDR3 is 14 residues long. CDR1 DFQATT and CDR2 SNEGSKA come from the germline V gene (reference sequence). Trimming stripped 0 bases from V and 7 bases from J, with 10 bases between.